This paragraph covers one T cell receptor (beta chain) sequence. What it binds is not known. Profiled with immunoSEQ multiplex PCR; TCRdb holds only in-frame clones, not every one. The sample contains approximately 20,000 clones, 70% to 90% of which appear only once. These data originate in a study of OX40 agonist ivuxolimab in advanced cancers. General study findings and limits: Expanded clones belonging to CD8+ T cells outnumbered, on average, those of CD4+.

The sample consisted of CD4+ or CD8+ T cells sorted from blood, taken in a trial of the OX40 agonist ivuxolimab. The receptor's source is an adult with an advanced solid tumor such as melanoma, head and neck, liver or kidney cancer.

Here the CDR3 reads CSVGPGEGLELHGYTF. CDR3 sequence (DNA): TGCAGCGTTGGCCCGGGGGAGGGATTGGAGTTGCATGGCTACACCTTC. The chain joins TRBV29-1 to TRBJ1-2, with a tentative D call TRBD1 (5 bases). CDR3 size: 16 residues. Trimming stripped 4 bases from V and 6 bases from J, with 24 bases between. Germline V gene data show CDR1 as SQVTM and CDR2 as ANQGSEA.